This T cell receptor beta chain was identified during a study of blood T cell repertoires in COVID-19 (TCRdb year 2020). Some background on the complete study: Collaborator samples came from the United States, Italy and Spain and covered acute and convalescent phases of COVID-19. The prospective study material was composed of cDNA or gDNA derived from T cells, B-cell-depleted T cells, or PBMCs. Deeply sampled blood TCRbeta repertoires from subjects exposed to, actively infected with, or recovered from COVID-19 were included in the dataset. A freely available public database, intended as a resource for researchers studying the immune response to SARS-CoV-2, is where the repertoires were released. The samples were drawn from two sources: the first 160 participants of the ongoing ImmuneRACE study, and 1,000 to 1,500 subjects contributed by 6 global collaborators. Sample metadata almost always included a de-identified subject ID, COVID-19 status, age in years and sex. Where HLA class I and class II types were available, the types were taken from metadata supplied by the sample provider, not from assay-based typing.

The immunoSEQ Assay, a bias-controlled multiplex PCR, was used to amplify TCRbeta CDR3 regions from genomic DNA. For the original study's pipeline: The number of nucleated cells in each sample was estimated from the amplification of reference gene primers within the assay. To quantify the absolute abundance of each unique TCRbeta CDR3 rearrangement, sequence reads were collapsed and filtered. For each sample, productive Simpson clonality was calculated as the square root of Simpson's diversity index across productive rearrangements. The table comes from immuneACCESS by way of TCRdb, which keeps in-frame sequences with V and J called. Part of the clones is missing from these tables; in studies checked, under half for an unresolved V gene and the rest for unknown reasons. The D gene and trimming were derived from the DNA, and the V and J assignments and clone size from that table. The sample has tens of thousands of clones on record, roughly 78% of them singletons. Of the sample, about a tenth is held by the ten largest clones.

CDR1 and CDR2, per the germline V gene (reference sequence), are LGHDT and YNNKEL. The CDR3 contains 13 residues, cysteine and phenylalanine counted. CDR3 DNA only is kept here, 39 bases in frame from base 1. Trimming at the junction amounts to 3 bases on V and 11 bases on J, and the germline ends lie 14 bases apart. Paper-wide results and their limitations: The amount of clinical and demographic metadata varied by source and participant and was provided uncurated.

With respect to this clone: Its antigen is still unknown. Qualities for individual bases were not recorded, and no much larger clone is one base off.

Whole blood was collected in K2EDTA tubes by collaborating institutions according to the institutions' own protocols. For TCRbeta analysis, collaborators shipped samples as frozen whole blood, isolated PBMCs, or DNA extracted from either of those sample types. The sequenced sample was peripheral blood. The receptor chain draws on TRBV3-1 (or the pseudogene TRBV3-2) and TRBJ2-1, with the D gene uncertain. The receptor was derived from a woman aged 65 to 85 with acute or convalescent COVID-19. The nucleotides are TGTGCCAGCAGCCAGTCGATAGAAGTTAAGCAGTTCTTC. This is translated as CASSQSIEVKQFF.